This T cell receptor beta chain was sequenced during a study of T cell changes during pregnancy in multiple sclerosis. Repertoires were generated with immunoSEQ multiplex PCR, while TCRdb's copy carries only in-frame clones and drops some. This repertoire shows 45,000 to 50,000 clones, 85% to 95% found once; its top ten account for less than 5.5%. V was pared by 0 bases and J by 3 bases, with 7 bases of the junction left unmatched. Germline values: CDR1 LNHNV, CDR2 YYDKDF (reference sequence). This CDR3 has 16 amino acids. Sequenced here: CD8+ T cells from peripheral blood mononuclear cells, sampled before pregnancy. This chain links TRBV15 with TRBJ1-2; 7 bases align to TRBD1. This TCR derives from a female donor with multiple sclerosis, enrolled in a pregnancy study. The CDR3 reads CATSRDRGGVDYGYTF. The CDR3 DNA is TGTGCCACCAGCAGAGATAGAGGGGGCGTCGACTATGGCTACACCTTC.